One and the same sample provided the 12 T cell receptor beta chains below, sequenced in a study of T cells in Graves' hyperthyroidism and ophthalmopathy. There were TCR beta CDR3 regions amplified from RNA transcripts. The HTBI primer set drove a first-round RT-PCR of the TCR CDR3. TCRdb analysed the multiplex PCR reads with MiXCR anew, one entry per CDR3 protein. The sample records about 520,000 distinct CDR3 sequences, around 21% being singletons. Material: blood. Receptor source: a man aged 18 to 30 with Graves' hyperthyroidism.

On this clonotype: A junction end diverges from the germline sequence, so it may reflect a read error. The V and J genes are TRBV13 and TRBJ2-7; D is undetermined. Germline V gives CDR1 PRHDT, CDR2 FYEKMQ (reference sequence). There are 14 residues in the CDR3. CDR3 DNA: TGTGCCAGCAGCGTAGGACCGGTTTCCTACGAGCAGTACTTC. Its protein is CASSVGPVSYEQYF.

Ten or more counts support this clonotype. The chain links TRBV29-1 to TRBJ1-3; no firm D call. Germline loops: CDR1 SQVTM, CDR2 ANQGSEA. This CDR3 spans 12 amino acids. V lost 1 base to trimming and J lost 2 bases, with 3 bases between them. CDR3 nucleotides: TGCAGCGTTGAAGGGCCTGGAAACACCATATATTTT. Protein sequence: CSVEGPGNTIYF.

This clonotype occurred a few times. V and J are TRBV30 and TRBJ2-7; D uncertain. This CDR3 is built from 14 residues. With 4 bases removed from V and 2 bases from J, the gap between germline ends came to 15 bases. Germline lookup yields CDR1 GTSNPN and CDR2 SVGIG (reference sequence). This CDR3 reads CAWTNVWPTYEQYF. DNA for the CDR3: TGTGCCTGGACCAATGTATGGCCCACCTACGAGCAGTACTTC.

V and J are TRBV7-8 and TRBJ1-1; no clear D gene. The CDR3 contains 14 residues. The germline V gene has CDR1 SGHVS and CDR2 FQNEAQ. V shed 5 bases and J shed 1 base, with 11 bases lying between them. CDR3 loop: CASSPLRWNTEAFF. For the CDR3, the DNA is TGTGCCAGCAGCCCTCTACGATGGAACACTGAAGCTTTCTTT.

This rearrangement joins TRBV5-1 to TRBJ1-1; D is ambiguous. CDR3 size: 13 residues. The ends were cut back, 0 bases at V and 3 bases at J, with 6 bases in the middle. Germline lookup yields CDR1 SGHRS and CDR2 YFSETQ. The CDR3 region is CASSLVLDTEAFF. DNA for the CDR3: TGCGCCAGCAGCTTGGTACTGGACACTGAAGCTTTCTTT.

This clonotype was found many times. This chain connects TRBV2 to TRBJ2-7; 8 bases are a match to TRBD1. The CDR3 sequence is 15 residues long. The J segment lost 6 bases and the V segment lost 2 bases, leaving 9 bases of the junction unmatched. Germline-derived CDR1 and CDR2 are SNHLY and FYNNEI. The CDR3 nucleotides are TGTGCCAGCAGTGAATTTGGACAGGGTTTCGGCGAGCAGTACTTC. Translated, it gives CASSEFGQGFGEQYF.

The chain combines TRBV5-1 with TRBJ2-2; D gene unclear. CDR1 is SGHRS, CDR2 YFSETQ, per germline. The length of the CDR3 is 13 residues. Trimming took 7 bases from V and 6 from J, leaving 13 bases between them. The CDR3 is CASAVPVAGELFF. CDR3 bases: TGCGCCAGCGCAGTACCAGTAGCCGGGGAGCTGTTTTTT.

The chain has TRBV18 and TRBJ2-7, with 8 bases lining up with TRBD2. Germline V lookup: CDR1 KGHSH, CDR2 LQKENI. The CDR3 is 14 residues long. The V segment lost 3 bases and the J segment 3 bases; nucleotides outside the gene matches: 4. CDR3 in amino acids: CASSPRRGDYEQYF. For the CDR3, the DNA is TGTGCCAGCTCACCGAGGCGGGGGGACTACGAGCAGTACTTC.

This clonotype was counted ten times or more. V and J are TRBV2 and TRBJ2-7; D remains unclear. The V gene's germline CDR1 is SNHLY and CDR2 FYNNEI. The length of the CDR3 is 13 residues. The V end was cut by 5 bases, the J end by 5 bases, with 13 bases between. The CDR3 region has the DNA TGTGCCAGCAGTACGTTCCAAGTGGACGAGCAGTACTTC. Translating it yields CASSTFQVDEQYF. Supplemented by reference TRBV2 and TRBJ2-7, the full variable domain reads EPEVTQTPSHQVTQMGQEVILRCVPISNHLYFYWYRQILGQKVEFLVSFYNNEISEKSEIFDDQFSVERPDGSNFTLKIRSTKLEDSAMYFCASSTFQVDEQYFGPGTRLTVT.

This clonotype showed up many times. The chain combines TRBV12-3 or TRBV12-4 with TRBJ1-2; D remains ambiguous. The CDR3 sequence is 12 residues long. Trimming removed 5 bases from V and 7 bases from J, with 11 bases in between. This CDR3 is CASSPNRVGYTF. Written as DNA, the CDR3 is TGTGCCAGCAGTCCAAATCGGGTTGGCTACACCTTC.

This clonotype was seen more than once but under ten times. V gene TRBV12-3 or TRBV12-4 combines with J gene TRBJ2-5; 7 nucleotides agree with TRBD1. The CDR3 spans 13 residues. V shed 6 bases and J 5 bases; nucleotides not matched to a gene: 6. The CDR3 bases are TGTGCCAGCAGCACGACAGGGTGGGAGACCCAGTACTTC. This gives the protein CASSTTGWETQYF.

Regarding this clonotype: A much more abundant neighbour one base away suggests this may be a read error. The rearrangement uses TRBV19 and TRBJ1-2; D is unclear. Germline-derived CDR1 and CDR2 are LNHDA and SQIVND (reference sequence). This CDR3 region has 14 residues. DNA for the CDR3: TGTGCCAGTTGTATACTCGGGATAGGGTATGGCTACACCTTC. As protein: CASCILGIGYGYTF.